Following are 19 T cell receptor beta chains from one sample sequenced in a study of CD8 T cells in ankylosing spondylitis. TCRdb passed the 5' RACE reads through MiXCR, listing each CDR3 protein once. The table has 200,000 or so distinct CDR3 sequences, 10% to 15% seen once. Specimen: blood, either unsorted or a sorted T cell fraction (not recorded which). The receptors derive from a female donor with ankylosing spondylitis or in good health (not recorded which).

A few counts support this clonotype. The V call is TRBV12-3 or TRBV12-4, the J call TRBJ1-4; no clear D. V lost 7 bases, J lost 5 bases, and 11 bases lay in between. The CDR3 is made up of 13 amino acids. CDR3 residues: CASTRQENEKLFF. The CDR3 coding sequence is TGTGCCAGCACCCGACAAGAAAATGAAAAACTGTTTTTT.

This chain links TRBV6-5 with TRBJ2-6, with D possibly being TRBD2 (6 bases). V was clipped by 2 bases and J by 1 base, with 9 bases between them. The CDR3 length is 16 residues. The germline V gene encodes CDR1 MNHEY and CDR2 SVGAGI. CDR3 in amino acids: CASSYPGGSGANVLTF. The CDR3 DNA sequence: TGTGCCAGCAGTTACCCAGGAGGGTCTGGGGCCAACGTCCTGACTTTC.

This clonotype was found many times. The V call is TRBV7-3, the J call TRBJ1-1; 7 nucleotides agree with TRBD1. Germline V gene data show CDR1 as SGHTA and CDR2 as FQGTGA. Trimming at V came to 5 bases and at J to 1 base, leaving 13 bases not matched to a gene. The length of the CDR3 is 17 residues. CDR3 region: CASSPGTVPAGNTEAFF. The CDR3 nucleotides are TGTGCCAGCAGCCCCGGGACAGTCCCCGCGGGGAACACTGAAGCTTTCTTT. Full variable domain (remainder filled in from reference TRBV7-3 and TRBJ1-1): GAGVSQTPSNKVTEKGKYVELRCDPISGHTALYWYRQSLGQGPEFLIYFQGTGAADDSGLPNDRFFAVRPEGSVSTLKIQRTERGDSAVYLCASSPGTVPAGNTEAFFGQGTRLTVV.

This clonotype was detected only a few times. The chain combines TRBV18 with TRBJ2-5; D could derive from TRBD1 or TRBD2 (5 bases each). Per germline, CDR1 KGHSH and CDR2 LQKENI. The ends were cut back, 2 bases at V and 4 bases at J, with 5 bases in the middle. CDR3 length equals 12 residues. This CDR3 reads CASSPGTETQYF. The CDR3 nucleotides are TGTGCCAGCTCACCAGGGACAGAGACCCAGTACTTC.

This clonotype occurred many times. CDR3: CASSRGGNQPQHF. CDR3 nucleotide sequence: TGCGCCAGCAGCAGAGGGGGCAATCAGCCCCAGCATTTT. The chain carries TRBV5-1 and TRBJ1-5, with D possibly being TRBD1 (5 bases). Germline CDR1 is SGHRS and CDR2 is YFSETQ. V was clipped by 4 bases and J by 2 bases, with 7 bases between them. The CDR3 is 13 amino acids.

There are many counts of this clonotype. This chain connects TRBV20-1 to TRBJ2-7, with TRBD2 matching over 10 bases. J was trimmed by 5 bases and V by 0 bases; bases with no gene match: 10. CDR1 DFQATT and CDR2 SNEGSKA come from the germline V gene (reference sequence). There are 16 residues in the CDR3. The CDR3 coding sequence is TGCAGTGCTAGAGATCCTAGCGGGAGATCCGATAACGAGCAGTACTTC. Its translation is CSARDPSGRSDNEQYF.

This clonotype was seen ten or more times. The V and J genes are TRBV12-3 or TRBV12-4 and TRBJ1-2, with D hard to call. V lost 8 bases to trimming and J lost 4 bases, with 17 bases between them. The CDR3 spans 14 residues. This CDR3 is CASSPQSPGYGYTF. The CDR3 DNA sequence: TGTGCCAGCTCCCCCCAAAGTCCCGGCTATGGCTACACCTTC.

This clonotype was seen only a few times. The chain is built from TRBV12-3 or TRBV12-4 and TRBJ1-5; D is ambiguous. V shed 4 bases and J shed 3 bases, with 7 bases lying between them. The CDR3 has 13 amino acids. DNA for the CDR3: TGTGCCAGCAGTTCCACCAACAATCAGCCCCAGCATTTT. Amino acids: CASSSTNNQPQHF.

V usage is TRBV12-3 or TRBV12-4 and J usage is TRBJ2-1; no firm D call. Trimming took 5 bases from V and 6 from J, leaving 8 bases between them. The CDR3 contains 12 residues. The CDR3 reads CASSISRNEQFF. CDR3 sequence (DNA): TGTGCCAGCAGTATCTCACGCAATGAGCAGTTCTTC.

The chain recombines TRBV13 with TRBJ2-3, with D perhaps TRBD2 (5 bases). Germline loops: CDR1 PRHDT, CDR2 FYEKMQ (reference sequence). CDR3 length: 15 amino acids. Trimming removed 4 bases from V and 0 bases from J, with 11 bases in between. Here the CDR3 reads CASSSHGGSTDTQYF. For the CDR3, the DNA is TGTGCCAGCAGCTCCCACGGCGGGAGCACAGATACGCAGTATTTT. Full variable domain (rest looked up from reference TRBV13 and TRBJ2-3): AAGVIQSPRHLIKEKRETATLKCYPIPRHDTVYWYQQGPGQDPQFLISFYEKMQSDKGSIPDRFSAQQFSDYHSELNMSSLELGDSALYFCASSSHGGSTDTQYFGPGTRLTVL.

Many counts were recorded for this clonotype. J is TRBJ1-6 and V is TRBV9; D is ambiguous. The CDR3 has 15 amino acids. The germline V gene encodes CDR1 SGDLS and CDR2 YYNGEE. V gave up 0 bases and J gave up 9 bases, with 13 bases separating them. The CDR3 bases are TGTGCCAGCAGCGTAGCAGGAGAAATGGGTTCACCCCTCCACTTT. It codes for CASSVAGEMGSPLHF.

This chain's CDR3 is CAWSSGGANGYTF. CDR3 nucleotides: TGTGCCTGGAGTTCGGGGGGCGCGAATGGCTACACCTTC. The chain links TRBV30 to TRBJ1-2; perhaps TRBD1 as D (6 bases). Trimming stripped 2 bases from V and 6 bases from J, with 13 bases between. Per the germline V gene, CDR1 is GTSNPN and CDR2 is SVGIG (reference sequence). CDR3 size: 13 residues.

This clonotype came up many times. This rearrangement joins TRBV20-1 to TRBJ2-1; TRBD2 might be the D (6 bases). Germline V gene sequence: CDR1 DFQATT, CDR2 SNEGSKA (reference sequence). Between the trimmed V and J ends, which lost 1 base and 7 bases, there was a span of 11 bases. The CDR3 is 13 amino acids. The CDR3 is CSARAVAGNEQFF. CDR3 nucleotide sequence: TGCAGTGCTAGAGCTGTCGCGGGGAATGAGCAGTTCTTC.

This chain joins TRBV6-5 and TRBJ2-1, with a weak D call TRBD2 (6 bases). This CDR3 spans 14 amino acids. Germline CDR1 MNHEY, CDR2 SVGAGI. The V and J ends lost 2 bases and 6 bases respectively, with 11 bases between them. In DNA, the CDR3 is TGTGCCAGCAGTTACGGAACGGGGGTCAATGAGCAGTTCTTC. Protein: CASSYGTGVNEQFF.

This clonotype was seen at least ten times. The gene calls are TRBV20-1 and TRBJ2-7; perhaps D is TRBD1 or TRBD2 (5 bases each). The CDR3 covers 12 residues. Germline loops: CDR1 DFQATT, CDR2 SNEGSKA (reference sequence). V shed 0 bases and J shed 7 bases, with 10 bases lying between them. In nucleotides, the CDR3 is TGCAGTGCTAGAGAAGGCAGGGAGGAGCAGTACTTC. It encodes CSAREGREEQYF.

This clonotype was observed many times. The CDR3 nucleotides are TGCGCCAGCAGCTTACAACCGGGACAGGGCTACAATGAGCAGTTCTTC. It encodes CASSLQPGQGYNEQFF. This chain uses TRBV5-1 with TRBJ2-1; TRBD1 matches 9 bases. Germline assignment: CDR1 SGHRS and CDR2 YFSETQ. J gave up 3 bases and V 2 bases, and 6 bases lay outside the gene matches. This CDR3 is 16 amino acids long. Looking up the rest from reference TRBV5-1 and TRBJ2-1 gives the full variable domain: KAGVTQTPRYLIKTRGQQVTLSCSPISGHRSVSWYQQTPGQGLQFLFEYFSETQRNKGNFPGRFSGRQFSNSRSEMNVSTLELGDSALYLCASSLQPGQGYNEQFFGPGTRLTVL.

This chain links TRBV5-1 with TRBJ2-6; 7 bases are a match to TRBD2. The germline V gene encodes CDR1 SGHRS and CDR2 YFSETQ. Unmatched junction bases numbered 10, after V lost 7 bases and J lost 3 bases. This CDR3 comprises 16 residues. The CDR3 bases are TGCGCCAGCCGAGGCGGGGAGGGGCGTGGGGCCAACGTCCTGACTTTC. Translated, it gives CASRGGEGRGANVLTF.

This clonotype was counted once. The CDR3 protein is CATSTPRSVGLANVLTF. The CDR3 DNA sequence: TGTGCCACCAGCACCCCCCGTAGCGTGGGTCTGGCCAACGTCCTGACTTTC. The gene calls are TRBV15 and TRBJ2-6; possibly TRBD2 for D (5 bases). CDR1 is LNHNV, CDR2 YYDKDF, per germline (reference sequence). This CDR3 is built from 17 residues. V dropped 4 bases and J dropped 6 bases, with 19 bases sitting between them.

The chain carries TRBV7-7 and TRBJ1-3; no definite D call. The CDR3 runs to 13 residues. Trimming pared 5 bases from V and 5 bases from J, leaving 10 bases between. CDR1 is SSHAT, CDR2 FNYEAQ, per germline (reference sequence). CDR3 nucleotides: TGTGCCAGCAGCCCCCCGGGTAGAAACACCATATATTTT. This encodes CASSPPGRNTIYF.